Listed here are 27 T cell receptor beta chains from one sample, sequenced in a study of shared clonotypes between healthy human individuals (dated by TCRdb to about 2020). Receptors were amplified or captured by the immunoSEQ multiplex PCR assay. TCRdb mirrors the immuneACCESS table, restricted to in-frame sequences. Some clones are absent from its copies; in checked studies, under half trace to an unresolved V gene, and the reason for the others is unknown. Present in this sample are about 1,500,000 clones, around 97% of which were seen just once. The ten most abundant clones make up over 1% of the sample. The sample was naive CD4+ T cells sorted from blood. The cell subset or site label, as the study defines it: CD45RA+ positively selected. Every receptor here comes from a man aged 30 to 39 in good health.

Of note for this clone: This same CDR3 is encoded by further DNA sequences in the sample. This rearrangement joins TRBV5-1 to TRBJ2-2; D is possibly TRBD1 (5 bases). The ends were cut back, 1 base at V and 5 bases at J, with 6 bases in the middle. The CDR3 covers 13 residues. The V gene's germline CDR1 is SGHRS and CDR2 YFSETQ. CDR3 DNA sequence: TGCGCCAGCAGCTTGCCAGGGACCGGGGAGCTGTTTTTT. It codes for CASSLPGTGELFF.

V usage is TRBV18 and J usage is TRBJ2-3, with D possibly matching TRBD2 (5 bases). Looked up from germline, CDR1 is KGHSH and CDR2 is LQKENI. V was cut by 2 bases and J by 3 bases, with 12 bases left in between. The CDR3 is made up of 15 amino acids. CDR3 region: CASSPRGNPTDTQYF. CDR3 in DNA: TGTGCCAGCTCACCAAGAGGGAACCCTACAGATACGCAGTATTTT.

The rearrangement uses TRBV4-3 and TRBJ2-2; 9 nucleotides match TRBD1. This CDR3 comprises 17 residues. The ends lost 2 bases at V and 2 bases at J; junction bases unmatched: 6. Germline-derived CDR1 and CDR2 are LGHNA and YSLEER. CDR3 in DNA: TGCGCCAGCAGCCAATTAGGACAGGGGCCTAACACCGGGGAGCTGTTTTTT. Translated, it gives CASSQLGQGPNTGELFF.

The rearrangement joins TRBV5-1 to TRBJ2-5, with D tentatively TRBD1 (6 bases). Trimming took 7 bases from V and 5 from J, leaving 12 bases between them. CDR3 length: 12 residues. From germline, CDR1 is SGHRS and CDR2 YFSETQ. CDR3 loop: CASGNRAETQYF. CDR3 in DNA: TGCGCCAGCGGGAACAGGGCCGAGACCCAGTACTTC.

This CDR3 is CASSLSGGETQPQHF. Written as DNA, the CDR3 is TGTGCCAGCTCACTTTCCGGAGGGGAAACCCAGCCCCAGCATTTT. The rearrangement links TRBV18 to TRBJ1-5; possibly TRBD1 for D (5 bases). CDR1 is KGHSH, CDR2 LQKENI, per germline. This CDR3 comprises 15 residues. V was clipped by 4 bases and J by 7 bases, with 17 bases between them.

This clone was seen once. J is TRBJ1-1 and V is TRBV9, with D unclear. Per the germline V gene, CDR1 is SGDLS and CDR2 is YYNGEE. The CDR3 spans 14 residues. Trimming stripped 4 bases from V and 1 base from J, with 11 bases between. The CDR3 DNA follows: TGTGCCAGCAGCACGCAACCTGGGAACACTGAAGCTTTCTTT. The encoded protein is CASSTQPGNTEAFF.

As to this clone: This sample also contains other DNA sequences that code for the same CDR3. The chain carries TRBV5-1 and TRBJ2-3; TRBD1 agrees at 7 bases. This CDR3 has 14 residues. Losses at the gene ends were 2 bases for V and 2 bases for J; bases not matched to a gene: 2. The V gene's germline CDR1 is SGHRS and CDR2 YFSETQ. As DNA, the CDR3 is TGCGCCAGCAGCTTAGGGACAGACACAGATACGCAGTATTTT. Protein product: CASSLGTDTDTQYF.

The chain combines TRBV5-4 with TRBJ2-7, with 8 bases fitting TRBD1. From germline, CDR1 is SGHNT and CDR2 YYREEE (reference sequence). This CDR3 spans 14 amino acids. After removal of 0 bases from V and 3 bases from J, the junction contained 2 bases not matched to a gene. This CDR3 reads CASSLEQGDYEQYF. The CDR3 DNA sequence: TGTGCCAGCAGCTTGGAACAGGGGGACTACGAGCAGTACTTC.

V and J are TRBV19 and TRBJ1-3; TRBD1 aligns across 8 bases. CDR1 and CDR2 from the germline V gene are LNHDA and SQIVND (reference sequence). CDR3 length equals 18 residues. V was pared by 9 bases and J by 1 base, with 17 bases of the junction left unmatched. In DNA form, the CDR3 reads TGTGCCAGGCCGGGGGGACAGGAGGTCTCCTTTTCTGGAAACACCATATATTTT. Amino acid sequence: CARPGGQEVSFSGNTIYF.

The chain employs TRBV10-3 and TRBJ2-2; possible D gene TRBD1, 6 bases. Germline V lookup: CDR1 ENHRY, CDR2 SYGVKD. Trimming removed 6 bases from V and 0 bases from J, with 8 bases in between. This CDR3 is 14 amino acids long. This CDR3 reads CAIRTGTNTGELFF. The CDR3 region has the DNA TGTGCCATCAGAACAGGGACGAACACCGGGGAGCTGTTTTTT.

The chain employs TRBV7-6 and TRBJ2-2; D is possibly TRBD1 (6 bases). V lost 4 bases and J 4 bases, leaving 7 bases between the germline ends. The length of the CDR3 is 13 residues. The V gene's germline CDR1 is SGHVS and CDR2 FNYEAQ. The CDR3 here is CASSYRATGELFF. For the CDR3, the DNA is TGTGCCAGCAGCTACAGGGCCACCGGGGAGCTGTTTTTT.

This sequence joins TRBV7-2 and TRBJ1-5; D is unclear. Trimming took off 5 bases at V and 8 bases at J, with 10 bases between the two ends. Germline loops: CDR1 SGHTA, CDR2 FQGNSA. The CDR3 sequence is 12 residues long. CDR3 nucleotides: TGTGCCAGCAGCGCCGACCGCGAGCCCCAGCATTTT. Protein product: CASSADREPQHF.

Of note for this clone: This specimen includes other DNA sequences encoding the same CDR3. The V call is TRBV7-2, the J call TRBJ1-1; no firm D call. This CDR3 region has 13 residues. V was trimmed by 2 bases and J by 1 base, leaving 5 bases between them. Germline CDR1 reads SGHTA; CDR2 reads FQGNSA. CDR3 in DNA: TGTGCCAGCAGCTTAAAAAGGAACACTGAAGCTTTCTTT. This encodes CASSLKRNTEAFF. Together with reference TRBV7-2 and TRBJ1-1, the CDR3 gives the full variable domain: GAGVSQSPSNKVTEKGKDVELRCDPISGHTALYWYRQSLGQGLEFLIYFQGNSAPDKSGLPSDRFSAERTGGSVSTLTIQRTQQEDSAVYLCASSLKRNTEAFFGQGTRLTVV.

This clone appeared once. The rearrangement joins TRBV9 to TRBJ2-1; 9 nucleotides match TRBD2. Germline CDR1 SGDLS, CDR2 YYNGEE. The J segment lost 7 bases and the V segment lost 0 bases, leaving 5 bases of the junction unmatched. The CDR3 has 15 amino acids. CDR3 amino acids: CASSVVGSGSNEQFF. CDR3 sequence (DNA): TGTGCCAGCAGCGTAGTGGGTAGCGGGAGTAATGAGCAGTTCTTC.

This chain links TRBV6-5 with TRBJ1-1; a possible D gene is TRBD1 (5 bases). Germline CDR1 and CDR2: MNHEY and SVGAGI. V shed 6 bases and J shed 0 bases, with 11 bases lying between them. This CDR3 is built from 14 residues. The CDR3 is CASRTGQVNTEAFF. CDR3 nucleotide sequence: TGTGCCAGCAGAACAGGTCAGGTGAACACTGAAGCTTTCTTT.

J is TRBJ2-7 and V is TRBV27; either TRBD1 or TRBD2 may fit D (5 bases each). From germline, CDR1 is MNHEY and CDR2 SMNVEV (reference sequence). The CDR3 has 16 amino acids. Trimming took 4 bases from V and 0 from J, leaving 16 bases between them. Here the CDR3 DNA reads TGTGCCAGCAGTTCTCCGGGACGTAGGAGCTCCTACGAGCAGTACTTC. Encoded protein: CASSSPGRRSSYEQYF.

This clone turned up a few times. The chain uses TRBV6-6 and TRBJ2-1; D gene ambiguous. Germline CDR1 and CDR2: MNHNY and SVGAGI (reference sequence). CDR3 size: 12 residues. V shed 6 bases and J shed 7 bases, with 10 bases lying between them. Written as DNA, the CDR3 is TGTGCCAGCAGCCCGACCGAAAATGAGCAGTTCTTC. Amino acid sequence: CASSPTENEQFF.

The V and J genes are TRBV25-1 and TRBJ2-7, with TRBD2 matching over 7 bases. Looked up from germline, CDR1 is MGHDK and CDR2 is SYGVNS. V gave up 4 bases and J gave up 11 bases; unmatched junction bases: 11. CDR3 length: 13 amino acids. The CDR3 reads CASSVNGGMGKYF. For the CDR3, the DNA is TGTGCCAGCAGTGTTAACGGGGGGATGGGGAAGTACTTC.

As concerns this clone: Other DNA sequences from this sample encode an identical CDR3 as well. The chain links TRBV25-1 to TRBJ1-2; D possibly corresponds to TRBD1 (5 bases). V was pared by 4 bases and J by 2 bases, with 17 bases between. The germline CDR1 and CDR2 sequences are MGHDK and SYGVNS. The CDR3 has 16 amino acids. The CDR3 DNA reads TGTGCCAGCAGTGTTGGGGCCGGGGCGGGAAACTATGGCTACACCTTC. Its translation is CASSVGAGAGNYGYTF.

CDR3 sequence (DNA): TGTGCCAGCAACCCTGACAGGGGGCGCACCACCGGGGAGCTGTTTTTT. This translates into CASNPDRGRTTGELFF. This chain joins TRBV28 and TRBJ2-2, with TRBD1 matching 10 bases. J lost 4 bases, V lost 7 bases, and 9 bases had no gene match. Germline V gene lookup returns CDR1 MDHEN and CDR2 SYDVKM. The CDR3 is 16 residues long.

The chain combines TRBV28 with TRBJ1-3, with a possible D match to TRBD1 (6 bases). The germline V and J ends were trimmed by 5 bases and 3 bases, with 11 bases remaining between them. CDR3 length: 14 amino acids. Germline V gene lookup returns CDR1 MDHEN and CDR2 SYDVKM. CDR3 in amino acids: CASSQTGFGNTIYF. The CDR3 nucleotides read TGTGCCAGCAGTCAAACAGGGTTTGGAAACACCATATATTTT.

V usage is TRBV15 and J usage is TRBJ2-2; D may be TRBD2 (5 bases). CDR1 LNHNV and CDR2 YYDKDF come from the germline V gene (reference sequence). V was trimmed by 5 bases and J by 4 bases, leaving 14 bases between them. The CDR3 runs to 15 residues. The CDR3, as DNA: TGTGCCACCAGCGCCCGGACTTTGGGCACCGGGGAGCTGTTTTTT. Protein product: CATSARTLGTGELFF.

The V call is TRBV10-3, the J call TRBJ2-3; 10 nucleotides agree with TRBD2. CDR3 length: 13 amino acids. With 1 base clipped from V and 9 bases from J, the junction kept 1 base outside the gene matches. The V gene's germline CDR1 is ENHRY and CDR2 SYGVKD. The chain's CDR3 is CAISELTSGTQYF. The CDR3 region has the DNA TGTGCCATCAGTGAGTTGACTAGCGGGACGCAGTATTTT.

This rearrangement joins TRBV18 to TRBJ1-1; D is perhaps TRBD1 (5 bases). V lost 3 bases and J lost 5, with 22 bases in between. Germline V CDR1 and CDR2: KGHSH, LQKENI. This CDR3 comprises 17 residues. For the CDR3, the DNA is TGTGCCAGCTCACCCCCGGGTACAACAGGTGGAGGAACTGAAGCTTTCTTT. As protein: CASSPPGTTGGGTEAFF.

The chain joins TRBV11-2 to TRBJ2-2; D not certain. In germline, CDR1 is SGHAT, CDR2 FQNNGV. V lost 5 bases to trimming and J lost 6 bases, with 13 bases between them. The CDR3 is 14 amino acids. CDR3 region: CASSEGIYAGELFF. The CDR3 DNA is TGTGCCAGCAGCGAAGGAATTTACGCCGGGGAGCTGTTTTTT.

This clone is a singleton in its sample. The rearrangement joins TRBV29-1 to TRBJ2-7; D may be TRBD1 (6 bases). Deletions cut 6 bases from V and 6 bases from J, with 21 bases between. This CDR3 is 14 amino acids long. The V gene's germline CDR1 is SQVTM and CDR2 ANQGSEA. CDR3 bases: TGCAGCGTCGACGACAGGAGAGGGAGCTCCGAGCAGTACTTC. Protein product: CSVDDRRGSSEQYF.

This chain joins TRBV9 and TRBJ2-7, with 8 bases matching TRBD2. The CDR3 consists of 14 residues. V lost 4 bases and J lost 7; bases outside the gene matches: 10. Germline assignment: CDR1 SGDLS and CDR2 YYNGEE. CDR3 in DNA: TGTGCCAGCAGCCCCGGGAGGGGCTCGAGGGAGCAGTACTTC. Protein sequence: CASSPGRGSREQYF.